This TCR beta chain originates from a study of beta chain features in type 1 diabetes. Investigators reverse transcribed all isolated RNA, so they sequenced expressed TCRB transcripts. TCRdb's copy holds only in-frame clones and misses some; the assay was immunoSEQ multiplex PCR. The repertoire includes 500,000 to 700,000 clones, around 16% of them detected once, and under 0.095% sits in the top ten. General study results and limits: Type 1 diabetes patients showed a moderate but significant shortening of TCRB CDR3s in all four CD4+ subsets.

Remarks on this clone: Its antigen is as yet unknown.

Deletions cut 4 bases from V and 0 bases from J, with 8 bases between. CDR1 is SGHTA and CDR2 is FQGNSA in the germline V gene. The CDR3 loop spans 14 amino acids. Sequencing input: naive CD4+ T cells from blood. This receptor was obtained from a man between 18 and 35 years old in good health. This chain joins TRBV7-2 and TRBJ2-3; D might be TRBD2 (6 bases). DNA for the CDR3: TGTGCCAGCAGCTCGACTAGGAGCACAGATACGCAGTATTTT. Residues: CASSSTRSTDTQYF.